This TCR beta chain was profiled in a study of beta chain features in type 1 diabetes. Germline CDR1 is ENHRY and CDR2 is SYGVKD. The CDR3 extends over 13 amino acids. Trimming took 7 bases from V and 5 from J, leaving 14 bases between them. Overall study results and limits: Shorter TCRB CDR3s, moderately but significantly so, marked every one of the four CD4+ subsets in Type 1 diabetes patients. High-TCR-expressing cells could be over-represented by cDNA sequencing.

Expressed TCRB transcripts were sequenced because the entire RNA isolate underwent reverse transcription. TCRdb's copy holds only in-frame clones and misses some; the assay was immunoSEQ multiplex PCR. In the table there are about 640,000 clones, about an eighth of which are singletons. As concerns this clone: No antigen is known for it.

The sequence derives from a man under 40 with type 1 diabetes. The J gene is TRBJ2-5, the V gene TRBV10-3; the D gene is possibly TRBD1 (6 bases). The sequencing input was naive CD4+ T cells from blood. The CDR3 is CAITRGSGETQYF. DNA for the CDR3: TGTGCCATCACCAGGGGTTCGGGGGAGACCCAGTACTTC.